This T cell receptor beta chain was recovered during a study of CD8 T cells in Susac syndrome. CD8+ and CD4+ T cells from blood underwent TCR beta sequencing. The controls were healthy donors who were matched for age and sex. Reverse transcription of roughly 0.45 to 1 ug RNA was carried out with random hexamers. immunoSEQ multiplex PCR amplified TCR beta CDR3 across 54 Vbeta, 13 Jbeta. TCRdb ran MiXCR on the immunoSEQ multiplex PCR reads and lists one entry per CDR3 protein. The sample contains about 120,000 distinct CDR3 sequences, under 95% of which appear only once. The germline gives CDR1 SGHRS, CDR2 YFSETQ. This CDR3 region has 16 residues. Trimming left V 1 base short and J 3 bases short, with 13 bases between.

The gene calls are TRBV5-1 and TRBJ2-2; weak D call: TRBD2 (6 bases). Sequenced: CD8+ T cells from PBMCs. The receptor was isolated from a human donor in good health. The CDR3 bases are TGCGCCAGCAGCTTGATGTCTAGCGTTTACACCGGGGAGCTGTTTTTT. This encodes CASSLMSSVYTGELFF.